Detailed here is one T cell receptor beta chain. From germline, CDR1 is MGHDK and CDR2 SYGVNS. V trimming: 3 bases; J trimming: 9 bases; junction bases outside the gene matches: 14. This CDR3 spans 17 amino acids. TCRdb keeps only in-frame clones here, not all; method: immunoSEQ multiplex PCR. The data show 68,000 or so clones, with approximately 83% seen just once and 15% to 19% held by the top ten. This specimen comes from a study of control samples from healthy donors and cancer patients. Sample: blood. This clonotype was sampled from a man aged 55 to 70 in good health. The chain joins TRBV25-1 to TRBJ1-5, with TRBD1 matching 10 bases. CDR3 nucleotides: TGTGCCAGCAGTGAGTCCAAGAGCGGGACAGGGGTATCGCCCCAGCATTTT. Amino acids: CASSESKSGTGVSPQHF.